These 23 T cell receptor beta chains originate from one sample sequenced in a study. TCRdb called the 5' RACE reads again in MiXCR, with one record for every CDR3 protein. In the table there are about 64,000 distinct CDR3 sequences, around a fifth of which are singletons. Sequencing used memory CD4+ T cells sorted from a lymph node. Subset denoted: memory CD4+ T cells, CD4+CD45RO+CD25-. Receptors originate from a female donor with breast cancer.

This clonotype turned up a few times. The J gene is TRBJ1-6, the V gene TRBV6-5, with 9 bases lining up with TRBD1. The CDR3 extends over 16 amino acids. CDR1 and CDR2 (germline): MNHEY, SVGAGI. J was trimmed by 9 bases and V by 0 bases; bases with no gene match: 6. The CDR3 here is CASSYSRGQGFSPLHF. The CDR3 region has the DNA TGTGCCAGCAGTTACTCCCGGGGACAGGGCTTTTCACCCCTCCACTTT.

This clonotype was seen more than once but under ten times. The chain has TRBV20-1 and TRBJ2-5; 10 positions agree with TRBD1. The V gene end was trimmed by 3 bases and the J gene end by 2 bases; junction bases not matched to a gene: 3. The length of the CDR3 is 14 residues. CDR1 is DFQATT and CDR2 is SNEGSKA in the germline V gene (reference sequence). CDR3 sequence (DNA): TGCAGTGCTAGTTCGGACAGGGGGCAAGAGACCCAGTACTTC. Translated, it gives CSASSDRGQETQYF.

The CDR3 here is CSARERHPANYGYTF. CDR3 in DNA: TGCAGTGCTAGGGAACGACACCCAGCTAACTATGGCTACACCTTC. This rearrangement joins TRBV20-1 to TRBJ1-2; D is uncertain. V was cut by 3 bases and J by 0 bases, with 14 bases left in between. Germline lookup yields CDR1 DFQATT and CDR2 SNEGSKA (reference sequence). The CDR3 is made up of 15 amino acids.

This clonotype appeared many times. The gene calls are TRBV7-2 and TRBJ2-7; D remains unclear. CDR1 SGHTA and CDR2 FQGNSA come from the germline V gene. Trimming pared 5 bases from V and 6 bases from J, leaving 11 bases between. There are 12 residues in the CDR3. Written as DNA, the CDR3 is TGTGCCAGCAGCGCTTCATGGGGCGAGCAGTACTTC. Protein sequence: CASSASWGEQYF. Full variable domain (rest looked up from reference TRBV7-2 and TRBJ2-7): GAGVSQSPSNKVTEKGKDVELRCDPISGHTALYWYRQSLGQGLEFLIYFQGNSAPDKSGLPSDRFSAERTGGSVSTLTIQRTQQEDSAVYLCASSASWGEQYFGPGTRLTVT.

The V call is TRBV10-2, the J call TRBJ2-1; D is undetermined. V gave up 6 bases and J gave up 4 bases, with 16 bases separating them. CDR1 is WSHSY, CDR2 SAAADI, per germline. This CDR3 contains 15 residues. The DNA for the CDR3 is TGCGCCAGCAGCCGATCCCAAACAGTTTACAATGAGCAGTTCTTC. It yields the protein CASSRSQTVYNEQFF.

This clonotype was counted only a few times. The chain couples TRBV3-1 to TRBJ1-5; unclear D gene. Germline CDR1 reads LGHDT; CDR2 reads YNNKEL (reference sequence). Trimming took off 2 bases at V and 1 base at J, with 3 bases between the two ends. CDR3 length equals 13 residues. CDR3 sequence (DNA): TGTGCCAGCAGCCAATCGAGCAATCAGCCCCAGCATTTT. Residues: CASSQSSNQPQHF.

The V and J genes are TRBV5-5 and TRBJ1-2; D possibly corresponds to TRBD1 (6 bases). The CDR3 contains 12 residues. V lost 9 bases and J lost 6, with 15 bases in between. Germline assignment: CDR1 SGHKS and CDR2 YYEKEE (reference sequence). The CDR3 sequence: CATSTGTHGYTF. The CDR3 DNA follows: TGTGCCACTTCAACAGGGACCCATGGCTACACCTTC.

In its sample, this clonotype was seen a few times. The rearrangement links TRBV5-1 to TRBJ1-2, with TRBD1 matching 11 bases. This CDR3 has 14 amino acids. The junction had 7 bases not matched to a gene; V was cut back by 4 bases and J by 8 bases. Germline V CDR1 and CDR2: SGHRS, YFSETQ. The CDR3 loop reads CASSVRDRGVGYTF. Written as DNA, the CDR3 is TGCGCCAGCAGCGTCCGGGACAGGGGGGTCGGCTACACCTTC.

This chain joins TRBV20-1 and TRBJ2-5, with 8 bases that match TRBD2. The CDR3 runs 16 residues. With V trimmed by 3 bases and J by 1 base, 10 bases remained unmatched. Germline CDR1 and CDR2: DFQATT and SNEGSKA (reference sequence). The DNA of the CDR3 is TGCAGTGCTAGTGCGGGAGGCCTGAGGATCCAAGAGACCCAGTACTTC. Translation: CSASAGGLRIQETQYF.

By share, this clonotype counts as medium-sized. The chain couples TRBV5-1 to TRBJ2-5, with D perhaps being TRBD1 or TRBD2 (6 bases each). The CDR3 totals 14 residues. Germline V gene sequence: CDR1 SGHRS, CDR2 YFSETQ. V was trimmed by 2 bases and J by 5 bases, leaving 13 bases between them. Here the CDR3 DNA reads TGCGCCAGCAGCTTTACAGGGACTTCGGAGACCCAGTACTTC. This codes for CASSFTGTSETQYF.

J is TRBJ1-5 and V is TRBV12-3 or TRBV12-4, with a weak D call TRBD1 (5 bases). The V gene lost 5 bases and the J gene lost 0 bases, with 17 bases spanning the gap. This CDR3 comprises 17 residues. The CDR3 DNA reads TGTGCCAGCAGTCCTTCTGGGGAGCAGGGTAGCAATCAGCCCCAGCATTTT. Translating it yields CASSPSGEQGSNQPQHF.

This clonotype was recorded a few times. The rearrangement joins TRBV6-5 to TRBJ1-1, with a tentative D call TRBD1 (5 bases). Trimming removed 6 bases from V and 3 bases from J, with 11 bases in between. The CDR3 consists of 13 residues. The germline CDR1 and CDR2 sequences are MNHEY and SVGAGI. CDR3 in amino acids: CASSPPGDTEAFF. The CDR3 region has the DNA TGTGCCAGCAGCCCACCGGGGGACACTGAAGCTTTCTTT.

This chain connects TRBV7-8 to TRBJ2-6, with 8 positions matching TRBD1. This CDR3 region has 16 residues. The germline gives CDR1 SGHVS, CDR2 FQNEAQ. The trim removed 4 bases at V and 0 bases at J, leaving 2 bases unmatched. The DNA of the CDR3 is TGTGCCAGCAGCTATACAGGGGGCTCTGGGGCCAACGTCCTGACTTTC. Its translation: CASSYTGGSGANVLTF. The whole variable domain, filled in from reference TRBV7-8 and TRBJ2-6, reads GAGVSQSPRYKVAKRGQDVALRCDPISGHVSLFWYQQALGQGPEFLTYFQNEAQLDKSGLPSDRFFAERPEGSVSTLKIQRTQQEDSAVYLCASSYTGGSGANVLTFGAGSRLTVL.

The chain couples TRBV18 to TRBJ2-7, with TRBD2 as a possible D gene (5 bases). This CDR3 has 12 amino acids. Germline values: CDR1 KGHSH, CDR2 LQKENI. V lost 6 bases to trimming and J lost 5 bases, with 11 bases between them. For the CDR3, the DNA is TGTGCCAGCTCCGATACTAGGGACGAGCAGTACTTC. It is translated as CASSDTRDEQYF.

This chain connects TRBV30 to TRBJ1-5, with TRBD1 identical over 10 bases. Losses at the gene ends were 7 bases for V and 6 bases for J; bases not matched to a gene: 6. Germline values: CDR1 GTSNPN, CDR2 SVGIG (reference sequence). The CDR3 is made up of 13 amino acids. CDR3 in amino acids: CAFSRDRGQPQHF. The CDR3 bases are TGTGCCTTTTCCCGGGACAGGGGTCAGCCCCAGCATTTT.

This clonotype has only one observation. The V gene is TRBV5-6, the J gene TRBJ1-2; 7 bases align to TRBD1. The junction had 15 bases not matched to a gene; V was cut back by 6 bases and J by 1 base. The germline V gene encodes CDR1 SGHDT and CDR2 YYEEEE. The CDR3 spans 17 residues. CDR3 sequence (DNA): TGTGCCAGCAACTTCGGGTTACGACAGGGCCATAACTATGGCTACACCTTC. Amino acid sequence: CASNFGLRQGHNYGYTF.

This clonotype was seen a few times. A much larger clone sits a single nucleotide away, making a read error possible. V and J are TRBV3-1 and TRBJ2-1; no firm D call. The CDR3 has 11 amino acids. Germline V gives CDR1 LGHDT, CDR2 YNNKEL (reference sequence). CDR3 nucleotides: TGTGCCAGCAGCCAAGCCATTGAGCAGTCCTTC. Translated: CASSQAIEQSF.

The gene calls are TRBV7-2 and TRBJ2-5; maybe TRBD2 (6 bases). The CDR3 runs 13 residues. V was clipped by 4 bases and J by 2 bases, with 8 bases between them. The germline gives CDR1 SGHTA, CDR2 FQGNSA. The CDR3 loop reads CASSYSGQETQYF. The CDR3, as DNA: TGTGCCAGCAGCTATAGCGGTCAAGAGACCCAGTACTTC.

This clonotype was seen many times. This rearrangement joins TRBV5-1 to TRBJ2-5, with 7 bases lining up with TRBD1. The junction had 8 bases not matched to a gene; V was cut back by 4 bases and J by 2 bases. The CDR3 extends over 15 amino acids. The germline V gene has CDR1 SGHRS and CDR2 YFSETQ. DNA of the CDR3: TGCGCCAGCAGCCCCGACAGGGTAGGGCAAGAGACCCAGTACTTC. It is translated as CASSPDRVGQETQYF.

The V and J genes are TRBV29-1 and TRBJ1-1; D is possibly TRBD1 (6 bases). Per the germline V gene, CDR1 is SQVTM and CDR2 is ANQGSEA. The CDR3 loop spans 13 amino acids. V shed 5 bases and J shed 1 base, with 11 bases lying between them. The CDR3 here is CSVSQGRNTEAFF. In DNA, the CDR3 is TGCAGCGTTTCACAGGGTAGGAACACTGAAGCTTTCTTT.

This clonotype has a count of ten or more. The chain combines TRBV6-5 with TRBJ2-3; possible D gene TRBD1, 5 bases. Trimming took 2 bases from V and 0 from J, leaving 9 bases between them. Germline V gives CDR1 MNHEY, CDR2 SVGAGI. The CDR3 consists of 15 residues. For the CDR3, the DNA is TGTGCCAGCAGTTACAGGGGCGTTAGCACAGATACGCAGTATTTT. Translated, it gives CASSYRGVSTDTQYF.

Note on this clonotype: A much larger clone differs by one base, so this may be a read error. Likely a read error: the CDR3 ends without its conserved phenylalanine or tryptophan. V gene TRBV12-3 or TRBV12-4 combines with J gene TRBJ1-1; D unclear. This CDR3 is 14 amino acids long. V was pared by 6 bases and J by 1 base, with 12 bases between. In DNA, the CDR3 is TGTGCCAGCAGAAGAGAACAAACGAACACTGAAGCTTTCATT. It is translated as CASRREQTNTEAFI.

The chain employs TRBV29-1 and TRBJ2-2; D might be TRBD1 (5 bases). V dropped 7 bases and J dropped 5 bases, with 11 bases sitting between them. CDR1 is SQVTM and CDR2 is ANQGSEA in the germline V gene. The CDR3 is made up of 12 amino acids. DNA of the CDR3: TGCAGCGCAGGGCCCCAAACCGGGGAGCTGTTTTTT. It encodes CSAGPQTGELFF.